These 10 T cell receptor beta chains came from one sample sequenced in a study of T cell responses to AZD1222 COVID-19 vaccine. Assay used: immunoSEQ multiplex PCR; TCRdb lists only in-frame clones, some missing. Among 100,000 to 150,000 clones listed, about 90% were seen once. The sequences come from peripheral blood, collected on day 0 of AZD1222 vaccination. All receptors come from an adult in good health.

The chain employs TRBV4-1 and TRBJ2-3, with a weak D call TRBD1 (6 bases). The germline CDR1 and CDR2 sequences are MGHRA and YSYEKL. The CDR3 loop spans 16 amino acids. V lost 4 bases and J 0 bases, leaving 14 bases between the germline ends. DNA for the CDR3: TGCGCCAGCAGCCTTCAGGGGCCCCCGAGCACAGATACGCAGTATTTT. Its translation: CASSLQGPPSTDTQYF.

The V gene is TRBV30, the J gene TRBJ1-1; possibly TRBD1 for D (5 bases). Germline lookup yields CDR1 GTSNPN and CDR2 SVGIG (reference sequence). This CDR3 is built from 10 residues. V was trimmed by 5 bases and J by 7 bases, leaving 8 bases between them. CDR3 sequence: CAWGGNEAFF. CDR3 DNA: TGTGCCTGGGGGGGTAATGAAGCTTTCTTT. The full variable domain, completed using reference TRBV30 and TRBJ1-1, is SQTIHQWPATLVQPVGSPLSLECTVEGTSNPNLYWYRQAAGRGLQLLFYSVGIGQISSEVPQNLSASRPQDRQFILSSKKLLLSDSGFYLCAWGGNEAFFGQGTRLTVV.

The chain has TRBV11-2 and TRBJ2-7, with D hard to call. This CDR3 spans 14 amino acids. In germline, CDR1 is SGHAT, CDR2 FQNNGV. Trimming stripped 5 bases from V and 1 base from J, with 12 bases between. The CDR3 loop is CASSPTVLSYEQYF. Written as DNA, the CDR3 is TGTGCCAGCAGCCCCACTGTACTTTCCTACGAGCAGTACTTC.

This chain's CDR3 is CASSFPGGWGYTF. Written as DNA, the CDR3 is TGTGCCAGCAGCTTCCCAGGGGGCTGGGGCTACACCTTC. J is TRBJ1-2 and V is TRBV9; TRBD1 matches at 8 bases. The germline gives CDR1 SGDLS, CDR2 YYNGEE. The CDR3 totals 13 residues. The junction had 7 bases not matched to a gene; V was cut back by 4 bases and J by 8 bases.

The genes are TRBV19 and TRBJ2-3, with TRBD2 matching 12 bases. V was pared by 5 bases and J by 0 bases, with 6 bases of the junction left unmatched. The CDR3 runs to 17 residues. Germline V gene data show CDR1 as LNHDA and CDR2 as SQIVND (reference sequence). CDR3 protein: CASSFTGTSGSTDTQYF. In nucleotides, the CDR3 is TGTGCCAGTAGTTTCACCGGGACTAGCGGGAGCACAGATACGCAGTATTTT.

The V call is TRBV7-9, the J call TRBJ2-1, with D tentatively TRBD1 or TRBD2 (5 bases each). This CDR3 contains 14 residues. Trimming removed 6 bases from V and 8 bases from J, with 17 bases in between. The germline gives CDR1 SEHNR, CDR2 FQNEAQ (reference sequence). CDR3 in DNA: TGTGCCAGCAGACCCTCGGGGCCGGGCCATGAGCAGTTCTTC. This sequence encodes CASRPSGPGHEQFF.

The chain recombines TRBV7-3 with TRBJ2-3, with 13 positions matching TRBD2. The CDR3 runs to 16 residues. Germline V gene data show CDR1 as SGHTA and CDR2 as FQGTGA. With 4 bases clipped from V and 1 base from J, the junction kept 2 bases outside the gene matches. The CDR3 loop is CASSSGLAGGTDTQYF. CDR3 in DNA: TGTGCCAGCAGCTCAGGACTAGCGGGGGGCACAGATACGCAGTATTTT.

CDR3 loop: CASTGTSGQETQYF. CDR3 bases: TGCGCCAGCACCGGGACTAGCGGCCAAGAGACCCAGTACTTC. The gene calls are TRBV5-1 and TRBJ2-5, with 11 bases that match TRBD2. From germline, CDR1 is SGHRS and CDR2 YFSETQ. This CDR3 has 14 amino acids. The V segment lost 6 bases and the J segment 1 base; nucleotides outside the gene matches: 2.

The CDR3 region is CSVGGAGTQYF. Written as DNA, the CDR3 is TGCAGCGTTGGGGGGGCCGGGACCCAGTACTTC. V usage is TRBV29-1 and J usage is TRBJ2-5; D may match TRBD1 or TRBD2 (6 bases each). CDR1 is SQVTM, CDR2 ANQGSEA, per germline. The CDR3 length is 11 residues. V shed 4 bases and J shed 7 bases, with 10 bases lying between them.

The genes are TRBV27 and TRBJ1-2; D gene ambiguous. Germline CDR1 and CDR2: MNHEY and SMNVEV (reference sequence). The CDR3 consists of 14 residues. V dropped 5 bases and J dropped 4 bases, with 14 bases sitting between them. CDR3 amino acids: CASSPPGRSYGYTF. DNA of the CDR3: TGTGCCAGCAGTCCTCCGGGCAGGAGCTATGGCTACACCTTC.